This TCR beta chain was recovered during a study of blood T cells in healthy people across ages (dated by TCRdb to between 2014 and 2017). Looking at the study overall: In model experiments, template switching captured roughly one uniquely barcoded TCR beta cDNA molecule for every two T cells. Age-related changes in TCR beta repertoire diversity were measured in the study by deep sequencing normalized with unique cDNA molecular identifiers. Two additional independent replicas of 1 million unique cDNA reads from the same blood draw were analyzed for two donors (one aged 18 to 30 and one aged 80 or older). Donors were grouped into four age groups: young (average roughly 15 years), middle-aged (roughly 38), aged (around 60) and long-lived (about 90). Points the paper makes about the study in general: Compared with the aged group, more naive CD4+ T cells, fewer expanded clones and increased TCR diversity were shown by the long-lived group, suggesting age selection. Estimates of total diversity from one million sequenced T cells were regarded as lower bounds and underestimates. Donor CMV infection status was unknown, potentially confounding age-related changes in expanded clonotypes. Since profiling was done on bulk unsorted PBMCs, naive and antigen-experienced compartments could not be conclusively compared. As age increased, observed TCR beta diversity per million T cells dropped in a roughly linear way, and a significant reduction was already evident by age around 41. The percentage of naive T cells measured by flow cytometry correlated strongly with observed TCR beta diversity.

The 39 donors, aged 6 to 90 years, were systemically healthy Caucasian individuals from Russia. Each donor gave about 11 milliliters of peripheral blood, drawn into EDTA-treated Vacutainer tubes. PBMCs were isolated by Ficoll-Paque density-gradient centrifugation, with at least 6.5 million obtained per sample. Trizol reagent was used to extract total RNA from the PBMCs, yielding at least 5 micrograms per sample. For every donor, an aliquot of PBMCs went through flow cytometry to measure the percentages of naive CD45RAhigh/CD27high T cells. The library was produced with 5' RACE. For sequencing, an Illumina HiSeq 2500 was employed. A second PCR of about 6 to 12 cycles was performed with a sample-barcoded 5' primer and a J-beta primer mix. Each TCR beta cDNA molecule received a unique molecular identifier from a template-switch 5' adaptor carrying 12 random nucleotides. Each sample yielded at least 2.5 million CDR3-containing paired-end reads. First-strand cDNA was synthesized from all RNA with the Mint cDNA synthesis kit, primed by a TRBC-specific oligonucleotide. After uracil-DNA glycosylase treatment, a first 18-cycle PCR used universal primers M1SS and BC2_uni_R on all cDNA. Per the original workflow: For normalization, 1 million high-quality reads, each with a distinct molecular identifier, were randomly selected from each sample. Reads with shared molecular identifiers were discarded instead of being binned into consensus sequences. CDR3 identification, clonotype clustering and error correction used MiTCR with a Q25 quality threshold and the strictest error-elimination algorithm. Lower-bound total TCR beta diversity was estimated with a nonparametric unseen species model using Euler transformation. TCRdb itself trimmed the public reads at Q25 with fastp, ran MiXCR and retained productive beta chains. Entries are consolidated by CDR3 protein sequence, retaining the most common genes and DNA. TCRdb's processing, not the authors' own work, is the source of the V and J calls. A total of about 760,000 distinct CDR3 sequences appear in this sample, around 25% of them only once. The ten biggest clones cover roughly 9% of the sample.

This clonotype has only a few counts. No antigen is known for it. Within one base of it there is no much larger clone, and no base qualities were kept. The CDR3 has 17 amino acids, counting the end cysteine and phenylalanine. Only the CDR3 DNA stays, 51 bases, in frame from base 1. From the germline V gene, CDR1 is MNHEY and CDR2 is SVGEGT. V lost 8 bases and J lost 5 bases, and the count of bases not matched to a germline gene is 20. The sample also formed part of further work on T cells of mothers and their children. The second publication reports: Donors were nine systemically healthy Caucasian individuals: three mothers and their six children. cDNA synthesis consumed the entire amount of extracted RNA, loaded at roughly 1.5 ug RNA in each 15 ul reaction. In the second PCR, the M1S primer introduced both the sample barcodes and 2-4 random nucleotides. Each mother yielded over 8.5 million TCR beta CDR3 reads and each child roughly 2.9 million reads. Thymic selection similarly shapes TCR recombination output in related and unrelated pairs, with minor effect from inherited differences. Related mother-child pairs always showed normalized repertoire overlap that was slightly higher than in unrelated mother-child pairs, though the difference was never significant. Persistent microchimeric T cell clones were not detected, at a sensitivity of roughly 100 clones per million clonotypes. In the study, deep NGS was used to compare the TCR beta repertoires of mothers and children, and features distinguishing related mother-child pairs from unrelated individuals were sought. Mothers averaged about 40 +/- 4 years of age and children averaged around 10 +/- 4 years. After adapter ligation with NEBNext reagents, the libraries were sequenced on Illumina HiSeq 2000 with 100+100 nt paired-end reads. To prevent cross-contamination, the mother and child libraries were prepared a month apart and were sequenced in separate runs. Between about 500,000 and 2,100,000 distinct TCR beta clonotypes were identified per donor. Naive TCR beta clonotypes were estimated from low-frequency clonotypes matched to each donor's FACS-determined naive share, without sorting.

The sample consisted of blood. The origin of this receptor is a boy younger than 18 in good health. The receptor chain draws on TRBV6-2 or TRBV6-3 and TRBJ1-2; 7 middle bases align to TRBD1. CDR3 region: CASSPVGQNLRGYGYTF. The base sequence is TGTGCCAGCTCTCCGGTGGGACAGAACCTTCGGGGGTATGGCTACACCTTC.